The clone carrying this T cell receptor beta chain was seen only a few times. The sample originates from a study of blood T cell repertoires in COVID-19. Study at large: The samples span acute and convalescent COVID-19 from the United States, Italy and Spain. In each case, the material was cDNA or gDNA derived from T cells, B-cell-depleted T cells, or PBMCs.

V dropped 0 bases and J dropped 1 base, with 9 bases sitting between them. This CDR3 has 15 amino acids. Germline V CDR1 and CDR2: MNHEY, SMNVEV (reference sequence). Only in-frame clones appear in the TCRdb table, and some are missing; sequencing was by immunoSEQ multiplex PCR. The sample has 190,000 or so clones, around nine tenths seen once; the top ten hold 2.7%. This chain links TRBV27 with TRBJ1-1; no clear D gene. Sequencing was done on a sample of peripheral blood. This sequence was found in a man aged 40-49 years with active or convalescent COVID-19. The CDR3 DNA follows: TGTGCCAGCAGTTTATCGATCACTGGGAACACTGAAGCTTTCTTT. Amino acids: CASSLSITGNTEAFF.